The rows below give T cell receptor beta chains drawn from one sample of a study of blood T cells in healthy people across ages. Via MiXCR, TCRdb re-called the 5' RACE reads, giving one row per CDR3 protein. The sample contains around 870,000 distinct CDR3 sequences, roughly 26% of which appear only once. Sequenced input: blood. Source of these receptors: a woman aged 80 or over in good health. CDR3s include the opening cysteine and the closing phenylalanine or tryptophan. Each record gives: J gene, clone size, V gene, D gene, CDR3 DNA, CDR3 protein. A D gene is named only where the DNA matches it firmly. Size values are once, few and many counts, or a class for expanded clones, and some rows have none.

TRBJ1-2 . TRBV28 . TGTGCCAGCAGTCAGAGACTGGAGGGCTACACCTTC CASSQRLEGYTF
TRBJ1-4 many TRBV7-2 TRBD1 TGTGCCAGCAGCTTCGGTGGGACAGGGACTGAAAAACTGTTTTTT CASSFGGTGTEKLFF
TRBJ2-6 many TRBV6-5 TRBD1 TGTGCCACCCTCGGGACAGGGGCTGGGGCCAACGTCCTGACTTTC CATLGTGAGANVLTF
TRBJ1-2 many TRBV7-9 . TGTGCCAGCAGCTTGGAAGTTCGGGGGGGTTTTTCTTATGGCTACACCTTC CASSLEVRGGFSYGYTF
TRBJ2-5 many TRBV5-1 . TGCGCCAGCAGCTTGGGGCAGATAAACCAAGAGACCCAGTACTTC CASSLGQINQETQYF
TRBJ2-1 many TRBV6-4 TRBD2 TGTGCCAGCAGGGCTGGACTAGCGGGTAAAGATGAGCAGTTCTTC CASRAGLAGKDEQFF
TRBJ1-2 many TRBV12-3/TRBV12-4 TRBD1 TGTGCCAGCAGTTTCGGGACAGGAGCTAACTATGGCTACACCTTC CASSFGTGANYGYTF
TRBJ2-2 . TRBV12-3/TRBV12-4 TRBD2 TGTGCCAGCAGTTTAGGGACTAGCGGGGACGTCGGGGAGCTGTTTTTT CASSLGTSGDVGELFF
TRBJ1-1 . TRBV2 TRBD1 TGTGCCAGCAGTTCACAGGGGGCTTTGAACACTGAAGCTTTCTTT CASSSQGALNTEAFF
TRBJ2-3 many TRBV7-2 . TGTGCCAGCAGCTTATGGGCGGTGAGCACAGATACGCAGTATTTT CASSLWAVSTDTQYF
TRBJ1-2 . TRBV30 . TGTGCCTGGGGTCACCATTTTGACAGGCAGCTTTATGGCTACACCTTC CAWGHHFDRQLYGYTF
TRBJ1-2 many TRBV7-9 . TGTGCCAGCAGTATACCGGGACATAGAGGCTATGGCTACACCTTC CASSIPGHRGYGYTF
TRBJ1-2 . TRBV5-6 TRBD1 TGTGCCAGCGGCTCGGGACAGGTCAACGGCTACACCTTC CASGSGQVNGYTF
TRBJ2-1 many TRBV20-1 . TGCAGTGCTAGTCCCACAGGGAAGCCCAGCAATGAGCAGTTCTTC CSASPTGKPSNEQFF
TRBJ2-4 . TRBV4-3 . TGCGCCAGCAGCCAAGATATATATGGAGCCAAAAACATTCAGTACTTC CASSQDIYGAKNIQYF
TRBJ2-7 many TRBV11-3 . TGTGCCAGCAGCTTCTTCCCGTCCAGTGAGCAGTACTTC CASSFFPSSEQYF
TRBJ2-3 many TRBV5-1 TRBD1 TGCGCCAGCAGCAGGCAGACAGGGGAAGATACGCAGTATTTT CASSRQTGEDTQYF
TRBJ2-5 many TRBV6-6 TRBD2 TGTGCCAGCAGTTACAACCGACTAGCGGGGACCGAGACCCAGTACTTC CASSYNRLAGTETQYF
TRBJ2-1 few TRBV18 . TGTGCCAGCTCACCTGCCTACACGGATTACAATGAGCAGTTCTTC CASSPAYTDYNEQFF
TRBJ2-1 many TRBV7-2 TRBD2 TGTGCCAGCGCCAAGACTAGCGGGGCTGGGGAGTTCTTC CASAKTSGAGEFF
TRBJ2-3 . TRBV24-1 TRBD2 TGTGCCACCAGTGATTCACTAGCGGGAGAAGATACGCAGTATTTT CATSDSLAGEDTQYF
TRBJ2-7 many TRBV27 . TGTGCCAGCAGTCCCCTACACGGCGAGCAGTACTTC CASSPLHGEQYF
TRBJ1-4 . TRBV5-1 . TGCGCCAGCAGCTTGGCCCTGGGGGAAGTTAATGAAAAACTGTTTTTT CASSLALGEVNEKLFF
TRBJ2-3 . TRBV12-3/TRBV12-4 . TGTGCTAGCAGTCCGTTCTATACGCAGTATTTT CASSPFYTQYF
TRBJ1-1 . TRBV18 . TGTGCCAGCTCACGTCTCGATGACAGAGGCACTGAAGCTTTCTTT CASSRLDDRGTEAFF
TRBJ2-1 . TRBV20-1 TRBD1 TGCAGTGCCGCGCACAGGGGGGACCACAATGAGCAGTTCTTC CSAAHRGDHNEQFF
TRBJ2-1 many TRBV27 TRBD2 TGTGCCAGCAGTCCGGGACTAGCGGGGGGGCTTGAGCAGTTCTTC CASSPGLAGGLEQFF
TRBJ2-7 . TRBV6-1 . TGTGCCAGCCTCTTAGGGGGATCTGACGAGCAGTACTTC CASLLGGSDEQYF
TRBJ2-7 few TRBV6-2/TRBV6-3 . TGTGCCAGCAGCTCATTCCAGGGCCGCTCCTACAATGAGCAGTACTTC CASSSFQGRSYNEQYF
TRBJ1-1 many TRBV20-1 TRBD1 TGCAGTGCTCCGCGGACAGGCCGTGGGGAAGCTTTCTTT CSAPRTGRGEAFF
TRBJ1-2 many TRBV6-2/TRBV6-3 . TGTGCCAGCAAGTCACAGCGCCGGACAGCCAGTGAAGGCTACACCTTC CASKSQRRTASEGYTF
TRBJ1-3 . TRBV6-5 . TGTGCCAGCATCCCCAGGCAGGCTGGAAACACCATATATTTT CASIPRQAGNTIYF
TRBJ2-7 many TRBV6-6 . TGTGCCAGCAGCCGGGGGCCACCCTACGAGCAGTACTTC CASSRGPPYEQYF
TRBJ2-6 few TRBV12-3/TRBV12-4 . TGTGCCAGCAGTCCACTTCCCGGGCCAGAAAGCTCTGGGGCCAACGTCCTGACTTTC CASSPLPGPESSGANVLTF
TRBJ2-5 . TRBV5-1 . TGCGCCAGCAGCGTGGTTGCGGTCAGGCAAGAGACCCAGTACTTC CASSVVAVRQETQYF
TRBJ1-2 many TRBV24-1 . TGTGCCACCAGTGATACCGGGGGTAGTGACTATGGCTACACCTTC CATSDTGGSDYGYTF
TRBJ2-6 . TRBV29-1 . TGCAGCGTTGCGGGGACGATTGGTACCAACGTCCTGACTTTC CSVAGTIGTNVLTF
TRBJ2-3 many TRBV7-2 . TGTGCCAGCAGCTTAGGGGACAAGGGAAGGGATACGCAGTATTTT CASSLGDKGRDTQYF
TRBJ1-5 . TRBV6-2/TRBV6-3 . TGTGCCAGCAGTTATACAGGTGGCCCACTGAGGCCCCAGCATTTT CASSYTGGPLRPQHF
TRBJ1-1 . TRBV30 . TGTGCTGCGGCGGGTCCTATGAACACTGAAGCTTTCTTT CAAAGPMNTEAFF
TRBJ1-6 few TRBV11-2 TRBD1 TGTGCCAGCAGCTCCCTTCGAGGGACAGTTAATTCACCCCTCCACTTT CASSSLRGTVNSPLHF
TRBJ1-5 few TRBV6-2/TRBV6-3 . TGTGCCAGCTGCCGGGACGGAAATCAGCCCCAGCATTTT CASCRDGNQPQHF
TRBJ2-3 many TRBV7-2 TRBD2 TGTGCCAGCAGCTTCGCGGGGGGCGCCAATACGCAGTATTTT CASSFAGGANTQYF
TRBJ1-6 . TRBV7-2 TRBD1 TGTGCCAGCACTTCACAGGGGATTGCTTCACCCCTCCACTTT CASTSQGIASPLHF
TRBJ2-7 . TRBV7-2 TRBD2 TGTGCCAGCAGCTTGCTGGGGACTAGCGGAGTGCAGTACTTC CASSLLGTSGVQYF
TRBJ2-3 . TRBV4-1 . TGCGCCAGCAGCCAAGGAGTTCCCCGCACAGATACGCAGTATTTT CASSQGVPRTDTQYF
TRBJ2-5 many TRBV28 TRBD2 TGTGCCAGCAGTTTTAGCGGGGGGCTCAAAGAGACCCAGTACTTC CASSFSGGLKETQYF
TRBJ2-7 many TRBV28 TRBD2 TGTGCCAGCGTTGGACTAGCGGGGGGGAACGAGCAGTACTTC CASVGLAGGNEQYF